The 25 T cell receptor beta chains presented below share a single source sample, sequenced in a study of cytomegalovirus exposure and HLA in healthy donors. The table came from immunoSEQ multiplex PCR; TCRdb's copy has only in-frame clones and leaves some out. There are around 200,000 clones in the sample; around 82% occur only once, and 2.8% lies in the top ten. Sequencing input: PBMCs. These receptor sequences come from a woman aged 18-29 years in good health and CMV-seropositive.

The chain joins TRBV9 to TRBJ2-2; 8 nucleotides line up with TRBD2. CDR3 length: 16 amino acids. Trimming at V came to 0 bases and at J to 6 bases, leaving 7 bases not matched to a gene. From germline, CDR1 is SGDLS and CDR2 YYNGEE. In DNA form, the CDR3 reads TGTGCCAGCAGCGTAGTACGGGGAGCGGGGGCCGGGGAGCTGTTTTTT. This sequence encodes CASSVVRGAGAGELFF.

The chain joins TRBV6-6 to TRBJ1-5; D may be TRBD1 (5 bases). The CDR3 is 15 amino acids. V lost 6 bases to trimming and J lost 6 bases, with 18 bases between them. The V gene's germline CDR1 is MNHNY and CDR2 SVGAGI (reference sequence). The CDR3 sequence is CASSWEGQSRQPQHF. The DNA of the CDR3 is TGTGCCAGCAGCTGGGAGGGGCAATCTCGTCAGCCCCAGCATTTT.

V is TRBV27 and J is TRBJ1-5; TRBD1 is a possible D gene (6 bases). V lost 6 bases and J 2 bases, leaving 17 bases between the germline ends. Germline V gene sequence: CDR1 MNHEY, CDR2 SMNVEV (reference sequence). This CDR3 has 16 residues. Written as DNA, the CDR3 is TGTGCCAGCAGGCCCAGGGGACCTGAAGGCAATCAGCCCCAGCATTTT. Translated: CASRPRGPEGNQPQHF.

V and J are TRBV6-6 and TRBJ2-7; tentatively, D is TRBD1 (6 bases). The CDR3 length is 14 residues. Germline V CDR1 and CDR2: MNHNY, SVGAGI (reference sequence). Deletions cut 6 bases from V and 0 bases from J, with 12 bases between. DNA for the CDR3: TGTGCCAGCAGGAAAGGACAGAGCTCCTACGAGCAGTACTTC. Translated, it gives CASRKGQSSYEQYF.

The rearrangement uses TRBV6-6 and TRBJ1-1; no definite D call. There are 13 residues in the CDR3. Germline V lookup: CDR1 MNHNY, CDR2 SVGAGI (reference sequence). V lost 2 bases, J lost 4 bases, and 8 bases lay in between. CDR3 coding DNA: TGTGCCAGCAGTTACGAGCTTTCCACTGAAGCTTTCTTT. Translation gives CASSYELSTEAFF.

The rearrangement uses TRBV5-1 and TRBJ2-7; weak D call: TRBD1 (5 bases). V lost 4 bases and J lost 6, with 14 bases in between. The CDR3 contains 13 residues. Germline lookup yields CDR1 SGHRS and CDR2 YFSETQ. CDR3 in amino acids: CASSVRVPGEQYF. The CDR3, as DNA: TGCGCCAGCAGCGTCAGGGTTCCCGGCGAGCAGTACTTC.

The sample holds a few counts of this clone. The J gene is TRBJ1-6, the V gene TRBV14; D is uncertain. V lost 4 bases and J lost 10, with 14 bases in between. The CDR3 is 14 amino acids. Per germline, CDR1 SGHDN and CDR2 FVKESK. The CDR3 bases are TGTGCCAGCAGCCCCGGGGTCAACAAATCACCCCTCCACTTT. This encodes CASSPGVNKSPLHF.

This clone was observed a few times. The CDR3 DNA is TGTGCCACCAGCATTGAGGGCGATCAGCCCCAGCATTTT. Protein: CATSIEGDQPQHF. The V and J genes are TRBV15 and TRBJ1-5; the D is unclear. CDR1 is LNHNV, CDR2 YYDKDF, per germline (reference sequence). V dropped 4 bases and J dropped 5 bases, with 9 bases sitting between them. This CDR3 has 13 residues.

The chain combines TRBV7-8 with TRBJ1-6, with D maybe TRBD1 (5 bases). Germline values: CDR1 SGHVS, CDR2 FQNEAQ. V gave up 5 bases and J gave up 8 bases, with 19 bases separating them. This CDR3 is 16 amino acids long. The CDR3 DNA reads as TGTGCCAGCAGCCAGTATTCCCGAGACAGCCATTCACCCCTCCACTTT. Encoded protein: CASSQYSRDSHSPLHF.

The J gene is TRBJ2-3, the V gene TRBV2; D is unresolved. The CDR3 is 15 amino acids. V dropped 1 base and J dropped 4 bases, with 12 bases sitting between them. CDR1 and CDR2 (germline): SNHLY, FYNNEI. The CDR3 spells CASSEDGSSADTQYF. The CDR3 coding sequence is TGTGCCAGCAGTGAAGACGGGTCCAGCGCAGATACGCAGTATTTT. Full variable domain (remainder filled in from reference TRBV2 and TRBJ2-3): EPEVTQTPSHQVTQMGQEVILRCVPISNHLYFYWYRQILGQKVEFLVSFYNNEISEKSEIFDDQFSVERPDGSNFTLKIRSTKLEDSAMYFCASSEDGSSADTQYFGPGTRLTVL.

This clone was recorded only once. This chain connects TRBV5-4 to TRBJ1-1, with TRBD1 matching 9 bases. The CDR3 contains 16 residues. V was clipped by 0 bases and J by 5 bases; unmatched bases: 8. Germline values: CDR1 SGHNT, CDR2 YYREEE (reference sequence). This CDR3 reads CASSLGRTGGETEAFF. The CDR3 DNA reads as TGTGCCAGCAGCTTGGGTCGTACAGGGGGCGAAACTGAAGCTTTCTTT.

This rearrangement joins TRBV15 to TRBJ1-1; unclear D gene. V gave up 1 base and J gave up 4 bases, with 13 bases separating them. The CDR3 contains 15 residues. Looked up from germline, CDR1 is LNHNV and CDR2 is YYDKDF (reference sequence). CDR3 nucleotide sequence: TGTGCCACCAGCAGAGGAGACTTACTAACCACTGAAGCTTTCTTT. Translating it yields CATSRGDLLTTEAFF. Based on the CDR3 plus reference TRBV15 and TRBJ1-1, the full variable domain is DAMVIQNPRYQVTQFGKPVTLSCSQTLNHNVMYWYQQKSSQAPKLLFHYYDKDFNNEADTPDNFQSRRPNTSFCFLDIRSPGLGDTAMYLCATSRGDLLTTEAFFGQGTRLTVV.

The rearrangement joins TRBV7-8 to TRBJ2-1; 7 positions agree with TRBD2. The CDR3 runs 20 residues. CDR1 is SGHVS and CDR2 is FQNEAQ in the germline V gene. The J segment lost 7 bases and the V segment lost 5 bases, leaving 26 bases of the junction unmatched. CDR3 sequence (DNA): TGTGCCAGCAGCCTCGGGAAGGGTCGGGTGGTGGGGGGGACCCCTAATGAGCAGTTCTTC. Protein: CASSLGKGRVVGGTPNEQFF. Drawing the rest from reference TRBV7-8 and TRBJ2-1, the complete variable domain is GAGVSQSPRYKVAKRGQDVALRCDPISGHVSLFWYQQALGQGPEFLTYFQNEAQLDKSGLPSDRFFAERPEGSVSTLKIQRTQQEDSAVYLCASSLGKGRVVGGTPNEQFFGPGTRLTVL.

The rearrangement joins TRBV12-5 to TRBJ1-1; 7 nucleotides line up with TRBD1. Germline CDR1 is LGHNT and CDR2 is FRNRAP. The length of the CDR3 is 14 residues. V shed 6 bases, J shed 2 bases, and the junction held 6 bases outside the gene matches. In DNA, the CDR3 is TGTGCTAGTGGGTGGGGGACAGCAAACACTGAAGCTTTCTTT. This codes for CASGWGTANTEAFF.

The chain couples TRBV2 to TRBJ1-2; weak D call: TRBD1 (5 bases). The CDR3 is made up of 13 amino acids. The ends were cut back, 6 bases at V and 2 bases at J, with 10 bases in the middle. From germline, CDR1 is SNHLY and CDR2 FYNNEI. This CDR3 is CASSSTENYGYTF. As DNA, the CDR3 is TGTGCCAGCAGCTCGACAGAAAACTATGGCTACACCTTC. The entire variable domain, with the rest obtained from reference TRBV2 and TRBJ1-2, is as follows: EPEVTQTPSHQVTQMGQEVILRCVPISNHLYFYWYRQILGQKVEFLVSFYNNEISEKSEIFDDQFSVERPDGSNFTLKIRSTKLEDSAMYFCASSSTENYGYTFGSGTRLTVV.

The chain uses TRBV21-1 and TRBJ1-2; TRBD1, the D gene given by the table, was not confirmed from the DNA. TRBV21-1 constitutes a pseudogene. This CDR3 has 16 residues. The CDR3 DNA sequence: TGTGCCAGCAGCGCCCAAGGACAGGCTAGGGCCTATGGCTACACCTTC. It yields the protein CASSAQGQARAYGYTF.

The chain employs TRBV6-4 and TRBJ2-1; 12 nucleotides match TRBD2. Germline V CDR1 and CDR2: MRHNA, SNTAGT. V dropped 6 bases and J dropped 8; count of bases not matched to a gene: 2. The CDR3 is 13 amino acids. CDR3 sequence (DNA): TGTGCCAGCAGCAGGACTAGCGGGGATGAGCAGTTCTTC. Protein product: CASSRTSGDEQFF.

The J gene is TRBJ1-2, the V gene TRBV20-1, with 7 positions matching TRBD1. V lost 5 bases, J lost 10 bases, and 4 bases stayed unmatched. There are 10 residues in the CDR3. Per the germline V gene, CDR1 is DFQATT and CDR2 is SNEGSKA (reference sequence). The CDR3 spells CSAVTGVYTF. The CDR3 DNA reads as TGCAGTGCTGTTACAGGGGTCTACACCTTC.

The CDR3 region has the DNA TGCGCCAGCTGCCAACTAGCGGGGGGGGTTGGCACAGATACGCAGTATTTT. Translated: CASCQLAGGVGTDTQYF. The V call is TRBV5-1, the J call TRBJ2-3; TRBD2 matches at 13 bases. This CDR3 region has 17 residues. V lost 7 bases, J lost 1 base, and 9 bases stayed unmatched. Germline V CDR1 and CDR2: SGHRS, YFSETQ.

The chain recombines TRBV2 with TRBJ2-3, with D possibly matching TRBD1 (7 bases). Germline V gene data show CDR1 as SNHLY and CDR2 as FYNNEI. Trimming took 4 bases from V and 0 from J, leaving 14 bases between them. CDR3 length equals 16 residues. CDR3 nucleotide sequence: TGTGCCAGCAGTGGGGGGCAGGGGGGAAGCACAGATACGCAGTATTTT. It specifies CASSGGQGGSTDTQYF. Looking up the rest from reference TRBV2 and TRBJ2-3 gives the full variable domain: EPEVTQTPSHQVTQMGQEVILRCVPISNHLYFYWYRQILGQKVEFLVSFYNNEISEKSEIFDDQFSVERPDGSNFTLKIRSTKLEDSAMYFCASSGGQGGSTDTQYFGPGTRLTVL.

The V call is TRBV9, the J call TRBJ1-2; the D gene is possibly TRBD1 (5 bases). The CDR3 has 15 amino acids. From germline, CDR1 is SGDLS and CDR2 YYNGEE. Trimming shortened V by 0 bases and J by 5 bases, and 14 bases separated the two germline ends. CDR3 sequence: CASSVAAGIGYGYTF. CDR3 bases: TGTGCCAGCAGCGTAGCGGCAGGGATAGGTTATGGCTACACCTTC.

The chain employs TRBV29-1 and TRBJ1-1; tentative D call: TRBD1 (6 bases). CDR1 is SQVTM and CDR2 is ANQGSEA in the germline V gene. The CDR3 is made up of 13 amino acids. The V end lost 3 bases, the J end lost 1 base, and 9 bases lay between the germline ends. CDR3 nucleotides: TGCAGCGTTGACCCACAGGGGAACACTGAAGCTTTCTTT. As protein: CSVDPQGNTEAFF.

The V and J genes are TRBV19 and TRBJ2-7; TRBD1 agrees at 7 bases. CDR3 length: 14 amino acids. Germline CDR1 reads LNHDA; CDR2 reads SQIVND (reference sequence). Trimming cost V 5 bases and J 5 bases; bases outside gene matches: 9. The CDR3 nucleotides read TGTGCCAGTAGTCCGAGACAGGGCCCTAACGAGCAGTACTTC. Translation: CASSPRQGPNEQYF.

The chain carries TRBV5-1 and TRBJ1-1; 9 bases match TRBD1. The V segment lost 3 bases and the J segment 8 bases; nucleotides outside the gene matches: 11. The CDR3 has 15 residues. Germline V gives CDR1 SGHRS, CDR2 YFSETQ. The CDR3 bases are TGCGCCAGCAGCTGGGGACAGGGCCCATTCTTGGAAGCTTTCTTT. It encodes CASSWGQGPFLEAFF.

The chain couples TRBV27 to TRBJ2-2; the match to TRBD2 covers 8 bases. V shed 9 bases and J 6 bases; nucleotides not matched to a gene: 12. This CDR3 contains 15 residues. CDR1 MNHEY and CDR2 SMNVEV come from the germline V gene (reference sequence). The CDR3 sequence: CARPELGLEAGELFF. The CDR3 coding sequence is TGTGCCAGGCCGGAGTTGGGACTAGAGGCCGGGGAGCTGTTTTTT.